This T cell receptor beta chain was identified in a study of tumor and adjacent non-tumor tissue in lung cancer. Looking at the study overall: Histology: 12 adenocarcinoma, a couple of squamous cell carcinoma, 1 small cell lung cancer. The patients, 10 to 11 men and a handful of women, were 31 to 76 with stage I to III disease.

Germline V gene lookup returns CDR1 MNHNS and CDR2 SASEGT. CDR3 size: 14 residues. No cell sorting was done before RNA was extracted from the tissue. This non-tumor lung sample came from over 3 cm beyond the tumor edge. Of note for this clonotype: Germline and junction disagree at one end, which may indicate a read error.

TCRbeta libraries were built with three rounds of nested PCR, modified from ARM-PCR. TCRdb re-called the multiplex PCR reads through MiXCR, storing one row per CDR3 protein. The table shows more than 55,000 distinct CDR3 sequences, with more than 75% occurring only once. Sequencing input: distant non-tumor lung tissue. This receptor was identified in a man aged 55-75 years with non-small cell lung cancer. The chain is built from TRBV6-1 and TRBJ1-1, with no clear D. The CDR3 region is CASTQHILNTEAFF. The CDR3 DNA follows: TGTGCCAGCACCCAGCATATTTTGAATACTGAAGCTTTCTTT.